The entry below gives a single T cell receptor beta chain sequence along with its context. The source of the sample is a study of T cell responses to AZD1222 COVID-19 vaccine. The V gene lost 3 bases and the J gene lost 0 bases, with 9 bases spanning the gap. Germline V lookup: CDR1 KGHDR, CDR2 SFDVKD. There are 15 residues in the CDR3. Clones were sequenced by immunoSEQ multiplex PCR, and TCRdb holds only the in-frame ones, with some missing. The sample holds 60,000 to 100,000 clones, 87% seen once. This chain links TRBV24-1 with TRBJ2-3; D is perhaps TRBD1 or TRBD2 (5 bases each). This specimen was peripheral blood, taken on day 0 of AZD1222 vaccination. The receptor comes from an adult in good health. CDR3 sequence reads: CATSDGTASTDTQYF. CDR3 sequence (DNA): TGTGCCACCAGTGATGGGACCGCTAGCACAGATACGCAGTATTTT.